A selection of T cell receptor beta chains follows, all from one sample in a study of Ad26.COV2.S vaccination and SARS-CoV-2 variants. TCRdb's copy holds only in-frame clones and misses some; the assay was immunoSEQ multiplex PCR. The sample contains some 400,000 clones, about 91% of which appear only once. The source material was peripheral blood, sampled in a trial of Ad26.COV2.S vaccine versus placebo. The receptors were gathered from a person aged 18-60 years who received the Ad26.COV2.S COVID-19 vaccine or a placebo. The CDR3 runs from the conserved cysteine through the conserved F or W. D genes are given only for firm matches. Some rows have no size entry. The others give once, few or many, or a class for an expanded clone.

J,D,V,size,CDR3,DNA
TRBJ2-4,TRBD1,TRBV19,.,CASAQGTKNIQYF,TGTGCCAGTGCACAGGGGACCAAAAACATTCAGTACTTC
TRBJ1-4,.,TRBV19,.,CASSIDRGGKLFF,TGTGCCAGTAGTATAGATCGGGGGGGCAAACTGTTTTTT
TRBJ2-7,.,TRBV6-5,.,CASTQGGRYEQYF,TGTGCCAGCACCCAGGGGGGGCGGTACGAGCAGTACTTC
TRBJ2-3,TRBD2,TRBV7-8,once,CASTPLGGSRTDTQYF,TGTGCCAGCACCCCCTTAGGCGGGAGTCGGACAGATACGCAGTATTTT
TRBJ2-6,.,TRBV5-1,.,CASSLIQGGSGANVLTF,TGCGCCAGCAGCTTGATTCAGGGGGGCTCTGGGGCCAACGTCCTGACTTTC
TRBJ2-7,.,TRBV6-1,.,CASSEVGHRIVYEQYF,TGTGCCAGCAGTGAAGTAGGACACCGGATTGTTTACGAGCAGTACTTC
TRBJ2-3,.,TRBV28,once,CASSLRRDTQYF,TGTGCCAGCAGTTTAAGGAGAGATACGCAGTATTTT
TRBJ2-1,TRBD2,TRBV7-3,.,CASSPSGLATVYNEQFF,TGTGCCAGCAGCCCTTCGGGACTAGCGACCGTCTACAATGAGCAGTTCTTC
TRBJ2-3,.,TRBV7-2,once,CASSRRKSSTDTQYF,TGTGCCAGCAGCCGCCGGAAAAGTAGCACAGATACGCAGTATTTT
TRBJ2-7,.,TRBV21-1,.,CASSKASGTYEQYF,TGTGCCAGCAGCAAAGCTTCAGGGACCTACGAGCAGTACTTC
TRBJ2-1,TRBD1,TRBV6-5,.,CASSPGTVPYNEQFF,TGTGCCAGCAGTCCGGGGACAGTACCTTACAATGAGCAGTTCTTC
TRBJ1-3,.,TRBV5-1,.,CASSGGTAAERNTIYF,TGCGCCAGCAGCGGAGGGACCGCCGCGGAAAGAAACACCATATATTTT
TRBJ2-1,TRBD2,TRBV25-1,.,CASSILTSGIYNEQFF,TGTGCCAGCAGTATCCTGACTAGCGGGATTTACAATGAGCAGTTCTTC
TRBJ2-3,.,TRBV9,once,CASSLTSVTDTQYF,TGTGCCAGCAGCCTTACGTCCGTGACAGATACGCAGTATTTT
TRBJ2-1,TRBD2,TRBV27,.,CASSPLAGVRSNEQFF,TGTGCCAGCAGCCCGTTAGCGGGAGTTCGGAGCAATGAGCAGTTCTTC
TRBJ1-2,TRBD1,TRBV13,.,CASSEGTVDYGYTF,TGTGCCAGCAGCGAGGGGACAGTCGACTATGGCTACACCTTC
TRBJ1-1,.,TRBV27,.,CASSLSQGITEAFF,TGTGCCAGCAGTTTATCACAGGGTATCACTGAAGCTTTCTTT
TRBJ2-7,.,TRBV10-2,.,CASGGLPGEQYF,TGCGCCAGCGGAGGACTCCCAGGGGAGCAGTACTTC
TRBJ1-1,TRBD1,TRBV5-4,.,CASSLTGQGSTEAFF,TGTGCCAGCAGCTTGACGGGACAGGGTAGCACTGAAGCTTTCTTT
TRBJ1-2,TRBD1,TRBV7-2,.,CASSLGDRLYGYTF,TGTGCCAGCAGCTTAGGGGACAGGCTCTATGGCTACACCTTC
TRBJ1-3,.,TRBV2,.,CASATRDTFSGNTIYF,TGTGCCAGCGCCACCCGGGACACCTTTTCTGGAAACACCATATATTTT
TRBJ2-5,.,TRBV7-9,.,CASSLAQETQYF,TGTGCCAGCAGCCTTGCGCAAGAGACCCAGTACTTC
TRBJ1-6,.,TRBV28,.,CASRERNSPLHF,TGTGCCAGCAGGGAGCGGAATTCACCCCTCCACTTT
TRBJ2-1,.,TRBV9,.,CASSVGEGTTPEQFF,TGTGCCAGCAGCGTAGGGGAAGGAACGACACCTGAGCAGTTCTTC
TRBJ1-1,.,TRBV6-5,.,CASRGTGNTEAFF,TGTGCCAGCAGAGGGACGGGGAACACTGAAGCTTTCTTT
TRBJ2-5,.,TRBV12-3/TRBV12-4,.,CASSLVRQETQYF,TGTGCCAGCAGTTTGGTCAGACAAGAGACCCAGTACTTC
TRBJ2-7,.,TRBV28,once,CASSPGIGEQYF,TGTGCCAGCAGTCCAGGGATAGGCGAGCAGTACTTC
TRBJ2-2,TRBD2,TRBV4-1,.,CASSQEGSGSTGELFF,TGCGCCAGCAGCCAAGAAGGTAGCGGGAGCACCGGGGAGCTGTTTTTT
TRBJ1-6,.,TRBV28,few,CASSLGSLNSPLHF,TGTGCCAGCTCCCTCGGCAGCCTAAATTCACCCCTCCACTTT
TRBJ2-2,.,TRBV24-1,.,CATSDIPGPKDTGELFF,TGTGCCACCAGTGATATACCGGGACCTAAGGACACCGGGGAGCTGTTTTTT
TRBJ2-1,TRBD2,TRBV20-1,.,CSASGGRGGLSYNEQFF,TGCAGTGCTAGTGGGGGACGGGGGGGCTTATCCTACAATGAGCAGTTCTTC
TRBJ2-7,.,TRBV6-2/TRBV6-3,.,CASSYSMSPTGSYEQYF,TGTGCCAGCAGTTACTCGATGTCTCCAACCGGCTCCTACGAGCAGTACTTC
TRBJ2-7,.,TRBV7-3,.,CASSYPPRGPRGKVSYEQYF,TGTGCCAGCAGCTACCCTCCACGCGGCCCCCGGGGGAAGGTCTCCTACGAGCAGTACTTC
TRBJ1-5,TRBD1,TRBV19,.,CASTGQVNQPQHF,TGTGCCAGTACCGGACAGGTTAATCAGCCCCAGCATTTT
TRBJ2-1,.,TRBV7-9,.,CASSLTLYNEQFF,TGTGCCAGCAGCTTAACTCTCTACAATGAGCAGTTCTTC
TRBJ2-1,TRBD2,TRBV7-9,.,CASSPNPGLAGGYNEQFF,TGTGCCAGCAGCCCAAATCCGGGACTAGCGGGAGGGTACAATGAGCAGTTCTTC
TRBJ2-1,TRBD2,TRBV5-1,.,CASSSGLAGYNEQFF,TGCGCCAGCAGCTCCGGACTAGCGGGCTACAATGAGCAGTTCTTC
TRBJ2-5,TRBD1,TRBV28,.,CASSFDRAQETQYF,TGTGCCAGCAGCTTCGACAGGGCCCAAGAGACCCAGTACTTC
TRBJ2-1,.,TRBV28,.,CASSFPNEQFF,TGTGCCAGCAGTTTCCCGAATGAGCAGTTCTTC
TRBJ2-5,TRBD2,TRBV2,.,CASGSSGVPQETQYF,TGTGCCAGCGGAAGTAGCGGGGTACCCCAAGAGACCCAGTACTTC
TRBJ2-5,TRBD1,TRBV4-2,once,CASSQRTGTQETQYF,TGTGCCAGCAGCCAGAGGACAGGAACCCAAGAGACCCAGTACTTC
TRBJ1-5,.,TRBV6-2/TRBV6-3,once,CASSYSSHVGEPQHF,TGTGCCAGCAGTTACTCGAGTCATGTGGGGGAGCCCCAGCATTTT
TRBJ2-7,TRBD1,TRBV5-1,.,CASSLQTGSGEQYF,TGCGCCAGCAGCCTACAGACAGGGTCCGGCGAGCAGTACTTC
TRBJ2-3,.,TRBV5-5,.,CASSLEGAGGTDTQYF,TGTGCCAGCAGCTTGGAGGGGGCGGGAGGCACAGATACGCAGTATTTT